The T cell receptor beta chain under discussion was sequenced for a study of cytomegalovirus exposure and HLA in healthy donors. Study summary: Earlier work reported 117 million unique TCR beta sequences from 180 million or so T cells. Early release data held some 80 million unique TCRs from HLA-typed donors. Study findings and constraints: Judged likely to be a sequencing artifact was a cluster of highly shared sequence variants. In a later analysis, TCR association rates varied by HLA locus: DRB1 most, HLA-C fewest.

This clone was seen a few times. Its target is unknown. 60 Vbeta and 13 Jbeta primers were used in PCR. TCRdb's table, derived via immunoSEQ multiplex PCR, lists solely in-frame clones and lacks some. This table has under 200,000 clones, about 65% appearing once. The sequence derives from a woman aged 18 to 35 in good health and CMV-seropositive. Sequenced input: PBMCs.

The CDR3 sequence: CASSFRVGTEAFF. The CDR3 DNA is TGTGCCAGCAGTTTTCGAGTCGGCACTGAAGCTTTCTTT. The chain combines TRBV28 with TRBJ1-1; D unresolved. This CDR3 has 13 amino acids. Trimming removed 3 bases at V and 4 bases at J, with 9 bases between. Germline-derived CDR1 and CDR2 are MDHEN and SYDVKM.